Following are 15 T cell receptor beta chains from one sample sequenced in a study of response to subunit inactivated influenza vaccine. TCRdb recomputed calls from the RT-PCR reads with MiXCR, one row per CDR3 protein. Of hundreds of thousands of distinct CDR3 sequences listed, over 10% are singletons. This specimen consisted of PBMCs from blood, obtained roughly 47 days after vaccination. The receptors derive from a man aged 45-60 years who received an inactivated influenza vaccine.

This clonotype has a handful of counts. This chain joins TRBV7-9 and TRBJ2-3; a weak D match, TRBD1 (6 bases). The CDR3 runs 16 residues. Trimming removed 10 bases at V and 0 bases at J, with 20 bases between. Germline loops: CDR1 SEHNR, CDR2 FQNEAQ (reference sequence). The CDR3, as DNA: TGTGCCACCGGCACGCGACAGGAGTCCAGCACAGATACGCAGTATTTT. This codes for CATGTRQESSTDTQYF.

This chain links TRBV6-1 with TRBJ2-1; D gene ambiguous. The ends were cut back, 5 bases at V and 1 base at J, with 15 bases in the middle. CDR3 length: 16 amino acids. Germline V gives CDR1 MNHNS, CDR2 SASEGT. This CDR3 is CASSPRVLRSYNEQFF. The CDR3, as DNA: TGTGCCAGCAGTCCACGGGTCCTTAGGTCCTACAATGAGCAGTTCTTC.

This clonotype was counted only a few times. The rearrangement joins TRBV5-5 to TRBJ2-3, with D unresolved. This CDR3 has 14 amino acids. With 0 bases removed from V and 6 bases from J, the gap between germline ends came to 11 bases. CDR1 and CDR2 from the germline V gene are SGHKS and YYEKEE (reference sequence). This CDR3 is CASSLVRNWDTQYF. The CDR3 nucleotides read TGTGCCAGCAGCTTGGTGAGGAATTGGGATACGCAGTATTTT.

This clonotype was seen at least ten times. The chain is built from TRBV7-8 and TRBJ2-1; D gene unclear. CDR1 and CDR2 (germline): SGHVS, FQNEAQ. Trimming shortened V by 1 base and J by 9 bases, and 13 bases separated the two germline ends. This CDR3 comprises 14 residues. As DNA, the CDR3 is TGTGCCAGCAGCTTAGGTCGCGTTGTTGTTGAGCAGTTCTTC. This gives the protein CASSLGRVVVEQFF.

V usage is TRBV5-4 and J usage is TRBJ2-1, with 8 bases matching TRBD1. Losses at the gene ends were 1 base for V and 0 bases for J; bases not matched to a gene: 12. The CDR3 consists of 19 residues. Germline loops: CDR1 SGHNT, CDR2 YYREEE (reference sequence). DNA for the CDR3: TGTGCCAGCAGCTTGAGTGTGGGGCAGGGGGCGAGCTCCTACAATGAGCAGTTCTTC. Protein product: CASSLSVGQGASSYNEQFF. The complete variable domain, with remaining parts taken from reference TRBV5-4 and TRBJ2-1, reads ETGVTQSPTHLIKTRGQQVTLRCSSQSGHNTVSWYQQALGQGPQFIFQYYREEENGRGNFPPRFSGLQFPNYSSELNVNALELDDSALYLCASSLSVGQGASSYNEQFFGPGTRLTVL.

This clonotype was counted ten times or more. The chain links TRBV29-1 to TRBJ2-1, with TRBD1 as a possible D gene (5 bases). Trimming pared 3 bases from V and 10 bases from J, leaving 13 bases between. The CDR3 runs 12 residues. Germline lookup yields CDR1 SQVTM and CDR2 ANQGSEA. The chain's CDR3 is CSVEGPGQEQFF. The DNA for the CDR3 is TGCAGCGTTGAGGGGCCGGGTCAGGAGCAGTTCTTC.

The sample holds a few counts of this clonotype. V and J are TRBV9 and TRBJ2-7; D gene uncertain. The CDR3 consists of 14 residues. Trimming removed 4 bases from V and 5 bases from J, with 16 bases in between. Germline CDR1 reads SGDLS; CDR2 reads YYNGEE. DNA for the CDR3: TGTGCCAGCAGCTCCAGCTGGCACCTCAACGAGCAGTACTTC. Its protein is CASSSSWHLNEQYF.

V and J are TRBV15 and TRBJ2-1, with 16 nucleotides matching TRBD2. With V trimmed by 0 bases and J by 6 bases, 11 bases remained unmatched. The CDR3 sequence is 20 residues long. Germline CDR1 and CDR2: LNHNV and YYDKDF (reference sequence). CDR3 sequence: CATSRDQAAGLAGGLNEQFF. CDR3 DNA: TGTGCCACCAGCAGAGATCAAGCGGCGGGACTAGCGGGGGGGCTCAATGAGCAGTTCTTC.

This clonotype came up a few times. V is TRBV20-1 and J is TRBJ2-7; possible D gene TRBD2, 5 bases. The CDR3 runs to 14 residues. V lost 6 bases to trimming and J lost 3 bases, with 18 bases between them. Germline lookup yields CDR1 DFQATT and CDR2 SNEGSKA (reference sequence). In DNA form, the CDR3 reads TGCAGTGCCCCTGGGGAGCGCGCCATCTACGAGCAGTACTTC. Translated, it gives CSAPGERAIYEQYF.

This chain uses TRBV7-9 with TRBJ2-3; D may be TRBD1 (6 bases). Trimming cost V 4 bases and J 2 bases, with 16 bases left between them. Per germline, CDR1 SEHNR and CDR2 FQNEAQ (reference sequence). The CDR3 covers 16 residues. The CDR3 is CASSSYLRDITDTQYF. CDR3 nucleotide sequence: TGTGCCAGCAGCTCCTATCTACGGGACATCACAGATACGCAGTATTTT.

This chain links TRBV5-1 with TRBJ2-3; no clear D. Germline CDR1 is SGHRS and CDR2 is YFSETQ. CDR3 length: 14 amino acids. Trimming stripped 2 bases from V and 2 bases from J, with 9 bases between. The CDR3: CASSFSRFTDTQYF. CDR3 coding DNA: TGCGCCAGCAGCTTCAGCCGGTTCACAGATACGCAGTATTTT.

This clonotype was seen ten or more times. J is TRBJ2-1 and V is TRBV9; 9 bases are shared with TRBD1. The length of the CDR3 is 15 residues. Per germline, CDR1 SGDLS and CDR2 YYNGEE. V was clipped by 4 bases and J by 4 bases; unmatched bases: 6. CDR3 in amino acids: CASSPTGGPYNEQFF. The CDR3 DNA reads TGTGCCAGCAGCCCGACAGGGGGACCTTACAATGAGCAGTTCTTC.

This clonotype came up many times. The V and J genes are TRBV9 and TRBJ2-3; the D is unclear. V lost 0 bases and J 6 bases, leaving 8 bases between the germline ends. This CDR3 spans 13 amino acids. Germline-derived CDR1 and CDR2 are SGDLS and YYNGEE. In nucleotides, the CDR3 is TGTGCCAGCAGCGTAGTCAGGACGGATACGCAGTATTTT. Its protein is CASSVVRTDTQYF.

This clonotype came up many times. The chain combines TRBV7-2 with TRBJ2-7, with TRBD2 identical over 10 bases. The CDR3 contains 16 residues. The germline gives CDR1 SGHTA, CDR2 FQGNSA. V was clipped by 1 base and J by 4 bases; unmatched bases: 7. CDR3 nucleotides: TGTGCCAGCAGCTTAGGTTCTGGACTAGCGGCATACGAGCAGTACTTC. Amino acids: CASSLGSGLAAYEQYF.

The V gene is TRBV2, the J gene TRBJ1-4, with D uncertain. This CDR3 contains 11 residues. Germline-derived CDR1 and CDR2 are SNHLY and FYNNEI. Trimming took off 11 bases at V and 8 bases at J, with 12 bases between the two ends. CDR3 in DNA: TGTGCCGCAACGATCGGAGAAAAACTGTTTTTT. Amino acid sequence: CAATIGEKLFF.